A single T cell receptor beta chain is shown here with its context. One junction end disagrees with the germline gene, perhaps due to a read error. This record comes from a study of CD8 T cells in Susac syndrome. Study-level information: When blood was collected, patients with Susac syndrome were therapy-naive, were taking corticosteroids, or were receiving intravenous immunoglobulin alone.

The RNA input was roughly 0.5 to 1 ug, and it was reverse transcribed with random hexamers. TCRdb passed the immunoSEQ multiplex PCR reads through MiXCR, listing each CDR3 protein once. The sample lists some 160,000 distinct CDR3 sequences; approximately 96% were seen once. Germline V gene data show CDR1 as MNHEY and CDR2 as SMNVEV (reference sequence). The CDR3 extends over 13 amino acids. The J gene is TRBJ2-3, the V gene TRBV27; D is ambiguous. This TCR was sampled from a human donor with Susac syndrome. The material sequenced was CD4+ T cells from PBMCs. Here the CDR3 reads CASSHYSIDTQYF. CDR3 DNA sequence: TGTGCCAGCAGTCACTATAGCATAGATACGCAGTATTTT.